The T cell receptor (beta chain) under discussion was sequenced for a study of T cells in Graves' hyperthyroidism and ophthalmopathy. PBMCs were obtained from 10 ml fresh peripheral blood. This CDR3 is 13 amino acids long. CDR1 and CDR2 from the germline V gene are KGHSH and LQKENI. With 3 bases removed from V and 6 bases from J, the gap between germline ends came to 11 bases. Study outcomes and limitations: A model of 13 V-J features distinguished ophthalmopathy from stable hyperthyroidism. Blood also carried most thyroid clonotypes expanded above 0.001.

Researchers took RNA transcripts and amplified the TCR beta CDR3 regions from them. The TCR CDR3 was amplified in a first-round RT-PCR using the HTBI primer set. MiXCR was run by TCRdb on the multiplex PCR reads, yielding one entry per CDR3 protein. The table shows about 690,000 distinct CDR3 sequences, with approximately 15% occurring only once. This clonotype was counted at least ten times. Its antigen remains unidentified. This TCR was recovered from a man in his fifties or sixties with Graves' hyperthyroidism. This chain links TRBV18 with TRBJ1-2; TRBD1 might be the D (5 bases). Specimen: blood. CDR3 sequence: CASSPGTANGYTF. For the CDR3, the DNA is TGTGCCAGCTCACCCGGGACGGCAAATGGCTACACCTTC.